This is a list of T cell receptor beta chains from one sample in a study of CD8+CD57+ T cells in acquired aplastic anemia. One entry per CDR3 protein results from TCRdb running MiXCR on the reads. Of roughly 58,000 distinct CDR3 sequences listed, roughly 58% are singletons. Sequencing input: sorted CD4+, CD8+, or CD8+CD57+ T cells (not recorded which) from PBMCs. These receptors were obtained from a human donor in good health, serving as a control. Each CDR3 is given with its conserved first and last residue. A D gene is named only where the DNA matches it firmly. Clone size, where shown, is once, few, many, or a class for clones that have expanded.

v_gene	j_gene	abundance	d_gene	CDR3nt	CDR3aa
TRBV15	TRBJ2-5	.	.	TGTGCCACCAGCCCAGAGAAGGTTCGAGGCGAGACCCAGTACTTC	CATSPEKVRGETQYF
TRBV15	TRBJ1-1	.	.	TGTGCCACCAGCAGAGATGCACTTTTCGCTGAAGCTTTCTTT	CATSRDALFAEAFF
TRBV19	TRBJ2-7	.	.	TGTGCCAGTAGTATCGGTGGGGGGCAATCCTACGAGCAGTACTTC	CASSIGGGQSYEQYF
TRBV19	TRBJ2-7	.	TRBD1	TGTGCCAGTAGTATTTCCACAGGGGTCTCCTACGAGCAGTACTTC	CASSISTGVSYEQYF
TRBV5-5	TRBJ1-5	many	.	TGTGCCAGCAGCTTGGAACAGGGTTTTAGCCAGCCCCAGCATTTT	CASSLEQGFSQPQHF
TRBV10-3	TRBJ1-1	.	TRBD1	TGTGCCTCAAGAAAGACAGGGGACAACACTGAAGCTTTCTTT	CASRKTGDNTEAFF
TRBV29-1	TRBJ2-7	.	.	TGCAGCGTTGAAACTGTGGAACGCGAGCAGTACTTC	CSVETVEREQYF
TRBV14	TRBJ2-5	many	TRBD1	TGTGCCAGCAGCCATCCGGGACAGGGGGTCCGGGAGACCCAGTACTTC	CASSHPGQGVRETQYF
TRBV24-1	TRBJ2-5	medium-sized	TRBD2	TGTGCCACCAGTGATACGACGGGAGGGGAGACCCAGTACTTC	CATSDTTGGETQYF
TRBV12-3/TRBV12-4	TRBJ2-1	.	TRBD2	TGTGCCAGCAGTTTACCAGCGGGAGGTATCCACAATGAGCAGTTCTTC	CASSLPAGGIHNEQFF
TRBV6-1	TRBJ2-3	.	TRBD1	TGTGCCAGCAGTGAACTACAGGGGCACACAGGTACGCAGTATTTT	CASSELQGHTGTQYF
TRBV24-1	TRBJ2-7	.	TRBD1	TGTGCCACCAGTGATGGACAGGGTCACGAGCAGTACTTC	CATSDGQGHEQYF
TRBV2	TRBJ2-1	.	.	TGTGCCAGCAGTGAAGTCGGCCCCTACAATGAGCAGTTCTTC	CASSEVGPYNEQFF
TRBV7-6	TRBJ1-3	many	.	TGTGCCAGCAGCTTACCACCGGGACGAGCCTCTGGAAACACCATATATTTT	CASSLPPGRASGNTIYF
TRBV7-2	TRBJ1-3	.	.	TGTGCCAGCAGCTTATCGCCGCGGGACACCATATATTTT	CASSLSPRDTIYF
TRBV28	TRBJ1-2	many	.	TGTGCCAGCAGTCGATCAGGGTCCCCAAGCTCTGGCTACACCTTC	CASSRSGSPSSGYTF
TRBV18	TRBJ1-2	many	TRBD1	TGTGCCAGCTCAACCACACAGGGGATCGCCTCTAACTATGGCTACACCTTC	CASSTTQGIASNYGYTF
TRBV4-3	TRBJ1-4	.	TRBD1	TGCGCCAGCAGCCAAGATCTCAGGGGGAAGGAAAAACTGTTTTTT	CASSQDLRGKEKLFF
TRBV20-1	TRBJ1-2	.	.	TGCAGTGCTAGAGACACTTTGGATGGCTACACCTTC	CSARDTLDGYTF
TRBV7-4	TRBJ2-1	.	TRBD1	TGTGCCAGCGGGACAGCCCTGGATGAGCAGTTCTTC	CASGTALDEQFF
TRBV2	TRBJ2-7	.	TRBD2	TGTGCCAGCAGGCTAGCGGGACTCGAGCAGTACTTC	CASRLAGLEQYF
TRBV5-1	TRBJ2-2	many	TRBD2	TGCGCCAGCAGCTACTCAGCGGGAGCGAACACCGGGGAGCTGTTTTTT	CASSYSAGANTGELFF
TRBV19	TRBJ1-1	once	.	TGTGCCAGTAGTATAGTTGGGGGGACCACTGAAGCTTTCTTT	CASSIVGGTTEAFF
TRBV10-3	TRBJ1-1	.	.	TGTGCCATCAGTGAGGTTAGGTTCAGCACTGAAGCTTTCTTT	CAISEVRFSTEAFF
TRBV11-1	TRBJ2-3	few	TRBD2	TGTGCCAGCAGCAAACTAGCGGTAGACACAGATACGCAGTATTTT	CASSKLAVDTDTQYF